One and the same sample provided the 16 T cell receptor beta chains below, sequenced in a study of cytomegalovirus exposure and HLA in healthy donors. The PCR had 60 Vbeta and 13 Jbeta primers. The data were produced by immunoSEQ multiplex PCR, yet TCRdb's version contains in-frame clones alone and is incomplete. The table lists about 200,000 clones. The specimen was PBMCs. These receptors were taken from a girl between 2 and 10 years old in good health and CMV-seropositive.

This chain links TRBV7-9 with TRBJ2-7; 10 nucleotides align to TRBD1. Germline-derived CDR1 and CDR2 are SEHNR and FQNEAQ (reference sequence). The CDR3 runs to 16 residues. Trimming cost V 5 bases and J 4 bases; bases outside gene matches: 11. The CDR3 sequence is CASSDETGGSLYEQYF. Here the CDR3 DNA reads TGTGCCAGCAGCGACGAGACAGGGGGCAGCTTGTACGAGCAGTACTTC.

The chain has TRBV10-1 and TRBJ1-1, with no clear D. Trimming took 2 bases from V and 1 from J, leaving 5 bases between them. CDR3 length: 13 amino acids. The germline V gene has CDR1 WNHNN and CDR2 SYGVQD (reference sequence). The CDR3 DNA is TGCGCCAGCAGTGAGGAGGGGAACACTGAAGCTTTCTTT. It encodes CASSEEGNTEAFF.

This sequence joins TRBV2 and TRBJ2-7; no clear D. Germline CDR1 reads SNHLY; CDR2 reads FYNNEI. CDR3 length: 15 residues. V was pared by 3 bases and J by 3 bases, with 15 bases between. The CDR3 sequence: CASSDSWQTNYEQYF. The CDR3 DNA follows: TGTGCCAGCAGTGATAGTTGGCAGACAAACTACGAGCAGTACTTC.

The chain recombines TRBV27 with TRBJ2-2; 10 nucleotides agree with TRBD2. The CDR3 loop spans 19 amino acids. Germline V gene lookup returns CDR1 MNHEY and CDR2 SMNVEV (reference sequence). The trim removed 1 base at V and 4 bases at J, leaving 12 bases unmatched. The CDR3 region has the DNA TGTGCCAGCAGTTTATATCCGACTAGCGGGTCTCCCCTCACCGGGGAGCTGTTTTTT. It yields the protein CASSLYPTSGSPLTGELFF.

The V call is TRBV29-1, the J call TRBJ1-2; 8 bases map to TRBD1. The CDR3 runs 12 residues. Germline V CDR1 and CDR2: SQVTM, ANQGSEA. V was pared by 3 bases and J by 5 bases, with 2 bases of the junction left unmatched. CDR3 sequence (DNA): TGCAGCGTTGACGGACAGGGATATGGCTACACCTTC. Translated, it gives CSVDGQGYGYTF.

The V gene is TRBV9, the J gene TRBJ2-7, with 7 positions matching TRBD2. CDR3 length equals 12 residues. Germline CDR1 is SGDLS and CDR2 is YYNGEE. Trimming cost V 7 bases and J 0 bases; bases outside gene matches: 1. CDR3 in DNA: TGTGCCAGCGGGGGGGACTCCTACGAGCAGTACTTC. This encodes CASGGDSYEQYF. The full variable domain, with the rest looked up from reference TRBV9 and TRBJ2-7, is DSGVTQTPKHLITATGQRVTLRCSPRSGDLSVYWYQQSLDQGLQFLIQYYNGEERAKGNILERFSAQQFPDLHSELNLSSLELGDSALYFCASGGDSYEQYFGPGTRLTVT.

The chain joins TRBV27 to TRBJ2-1, with 8 bases that match TRBD1. In germline, CDR1 is MNHEY, CDR2 SMNVEV (reference sequence). The CDR3 is 13 amino acids. V lost 6 bases to trimming and J lost 6 bases; unmatched junction nucleotides: 4. DNA for the CDR3: TGTGCCAGCAGATGGACAGGGACCAATGAGCAGTTCTTC. Encoded protein: CASRWTGTNEQFF.

CDR3 sequence (DNA): TGTGCCAGCAGCCGGACTAGCGGGGCTAGCACAGATACGCAGTATTTT. It specifies CASSRTSGASTDTQYF. V gene TRBV9 combines with J gene TRBJ2-3; 12 nucleotides agree with TRBD2. Germline V gene lookup returns CDR1 SGDLS and CDR2 YYNGEE. After removal of 4 bases from V and 0 bases from J, the junction contained 3 bases not matched to a gene. The CDR3 contains 16 residues.

The chain carries TRBV5-4 and TRBJ2-5, with D unresolved. The ends were cut back, 3 bases at V and 3 bases at J, with 9 bases in the middle. Germline V gives CDR1 SGHNT, CDR2 YYREEE (reference sequence). The CDR3 loop spans 13 amino acids. CDR3: CASSWPAEETQYF. The CDR3 region has the DNA TGTGCCAGCAGCTGGCCTGCGGAAGAGACCCAGTACTTC.

The V call is TRBV7-8, the J call TRBJ2-1, with a weak D call TRBD2 (5 bases). The CDR3 loop spans 16 amino acids. V was pared by 0 bases and J by 6 bases, with 15 bases between. The V gene's germline CDR1 is SGHVS and CDR2 FQNEAQ. CDR3 residues: CASSLAWWENRNEQFF. CDR3 coding DNA: TGTGCCAGCAGCTTAGCGTGGTGGGAGAATCGCAATGAGCAGTTCTTC. Based on the CDR3 plus reference TRBV7-8 and TRBJ2-1, the full variable domain is GAGVSQSPRYKVAKRGQDVALRCDPISGHVSLFWYQQALGQGPEFLTYFQNEAQLDKSGLPSDRFFAERPEGSVSTLKIQRTQQEDSAVYLCASSLAWWENRNEQFFGPGTRLTVL.

The chain joins TRBV5-4 to TRBJ1-4, with a tentative D call TRBD1 (5 bases). V lost 4 bases, J lost 8 bases, and 9 bases lay in between. Germline V gene data show CDR1 as SGHNT and CDR2 as YYREEE (reference sequence). The CDR3 is made up of 12 amino acids. In DNA form, the CDR3 reads TGTGCCAGCAGCGAGCGGGGGGAAAAACTGTTTTTT. It codes for CASSERGEKLFF.

The V call is TRBV5-6, the J call TRBJ1-2; 10 bases line up with TRBD1. The V segment lost 2 bases and the J segment 8 bases; nucleotides outside the gene matches: 3. This CDR3 region has 13 residues. In germline, CDR1 is SGHDT, CDR2 YYEEEE. The CDR3 region has the DNA TGTGCCAGCAGCTTCGACAGGGGGCGAGGCTACACCTTC. Translated: CASSFDRGRGYTF. Complete variable domain (other parts from reference TRBV5-6 and TRBJ1-2): DAGVTQSPTHLIKTRGQQVTLRCSPKSGHDTVSWYQQALGQGPQFIFQYYEEEERQRGNFPDRFSGHQFPNYSSELNVNALLLGDSALYLCASSFDRGRGYTFGSGTRLTVV.

The chain couples TRBV28 to TRBJ1-1; no reliable D call. V shed 3 bases and J shed 2 bases, with 10 bases lying between them. The CDR3 spans 14 residues. The germline gives CDR1 MDHEN, CDR2 SYDVKM. CDR3 amino acids: CASSFPGANTEAFF. The DNA for the CDR3 is TGTGCCAGCAGTTTCCCGGGTGCTAACACTGAAGCTTTCTTT.

The chain is built from TRBV2 and TRBJ2-2, with 11 bases that match TRBD2. Per germline, CDR1 SNHLY and CDR2 FYNNEI. V gave up 6 bases and J gave up 7 bases; unmatched junction bases: 7. This CDR3 is built from 15 residues. CDR3 amino acids: CASSRTSGWVGELFF. The CDR3 coding sequence is TGTGCCAGCAGCAGGACTAGCGGGTGGGTCGGGGAGCTGTTTTTT.

The V and J genes are TRBV6-1 and TRBJ2-5; D is unclear. This CDR3 is built from 14 residues. CDR1 MNHNS and CDR2 SASEGT come from the germline V gene. V shed 2 bases and J shed 4 bases, with 11 bases lying between them. The CDR3 DNA reads TGTGCCAGCAGTGAACTTCCCGGCGGAGAGACCCAGTACTTC. Residues: CASSELPGGETQYF.

This chain links TRBV4-2 with TRBJ2-2, with TRBD2 matching over 8 bases. Germline V gives CDR1 LGHNA, CDR2 YNFKEQ. The CDR3 consists of 20 residues. J lost 1 base, V lost 5 bases, and 18 bases had no gene match. The CDR3 region is CASSDPWGAGGRGNTGELFF. The CDR3, as DNA: TGTGCCAGCAGCGATCCCTGGGGGGCGGGAGGACGAGGGAACACCGGGGAGCTGTTTTTT.